The present entry profiles one T cell receptor beta chain with its context. What it binds is unknown. The data were taken from a study of OX40 agonist ivuxolimab in advanced cancers. Study observations and caveats: CD8+ T cells averaged more expanded clones than CD4+.

Clones were read by immunoSEQ multiplex PCR, and TCRdb kept only the in-frame ones, dropping some. The table has 90,000 or so clones, approximately 89% seen once; the top ten hold roughly 0.33%. The sequencing here drew on CD4+ or CD8+ T cells sorted from blood, taken in a trial of the OX40 agonist ivuxolimab. This receptor was taken from an adult with an advanced solid tumor such as melanoma, head and neck, liver or kidney cancer.

The CDR3 spells CAISEESPSEEKLFF. The DNA of the CDR3 is TGTGCCATCAGTGAGGAAAGCCCTTCGGAAGAAAAACTGTTTTTT. The chain recombines TRBV10-3 with TRBJ1-4; D is unclear. Germline V gene sequence: CDR1 ENHRY, CDR2 SYGVKD. There are 15 residues in the CDR3. V lost 2 bases and J 8 bases, leaving 15 bases between the germline ends.